This entry lists 19 T cell receptor beta chains sequenced from one sample in a study of cytomegalovirus exposure and HLA in healthy donors. Produced via immunoSEQ multiplex PCR; TCRdb's table is partial and in-frame only. The sample consists of some 84,000 clones, roughly 93% of them appearing once. Sequenced sample: PBMCs. The receptor source for this set is a man aged 25 to 40 in good health and CMV-seronegative.

J is TRBJ2-7 and V is TRBV6-6; D is perhaps TRBD2 (6 bases). V dropped 0 bases and J dropped 1 base, with 7 bases sitting between them. Germline loops: CDR1 MNHNY, CDR2 SVGAGI (reference sequence). The CDR3 sequence is 14 residues long. The CDR3 bases are TGTGCCAGCAGTTACTCCGGGACTTCCTACGAGCAGTACTTC. Its translation: CASSYSGTSYEQYF.

The genes are TRBV11-2 and TRBJ2-5; tentatively, D is TRBD2 (5 bases). Germline-derived CDR1 and CDR2 are SGHAT and FQNNGV. Trimming stripped 2 bases from V and 5 bases from J, with 15 bases between. The CDR3 has 15 residues. In DNA form, the CDR3 reads TGTGCCAGCAGCTTACAGACTATCGTTGAGGAGACCCAGTACTTC. It yields the protein CASSLQTIVEETQYF.

The gene calls are TRBV5-1 and TRBJ1-1; TRBD1 is a possible D gene (5 bases). Germline CDR1 SGHRS, CDR2 YFSETQ. The CDR3 runs to 14 residues. V was pared by 4 bases and J by 0 bases, with 10 bases between. The CDR3 region is CASSPARVNTEAFF. In nucleotides, the CDR3 is TGCGCCAGCAGCCCGGCCAGGGTGAACACTGAAGCTTTCTTT.

This clone was seen only a few times. The V and J genes are TRBV7-3 and TRBJ2-2; no reliable D call. Germline V gene sequence: CDR1 SGHTA, CDR2 FQGTGA. Trimming pared 1 base from V and 5 bases from J, leaving 5 bases between. CDR3 length equals 13 residues. The CDR3 loop reads CASSLILTGELFF. As DNA, the CDR3 is TGTGCCAGCAGCTTAATTTTAACCGGGGAGCTGTTTTTT.

Details on this clone: Compared with germline, one end of the junction differs, possibly owing to a read error. The chain employs TRBV7-7 and TRBJ2-3; D is unresolved. Germline V lookup: CDR1 SSHAT, CDR2 FNYEAQ (reference sequence). The CDR3 extends over 12 amino acids. The CDR3 nucleotides read TGTGCTAGCAGCGACCCAGGAGATACGCAGTATTTT. Encoded protein: CASSDPGDTQYF.

The chain couples TRBV19 to TRBJ1-1; 8 bases are shared with TRBD1. The CDR3 length is 12 residues. The V gene's germline CDR1 is LNHDA and CDR2 SQIVND (reference sequence). V was clipped by 8 bases and J by 6 bases; unmatched bases: 5. The CDR3 protein is CASSGGRAEAFF. CDR3 DNA sequence: TGTGCCAGTTCAGGGGGCCGCGCTGAAGCTTTCTTT.

The gene calls are TRBV19 and TRBJ1-3; D gene unclear. Germline V gene data show CDR1 as LNHDA and CDR2 as SQIVND (reference sequence). This CDR3 has 14 residues. The V and J ends lost 3 bases and 1 base respectively, with 7 bases between them. The CDR3: CASSILISGNTIYF. The CDR3 bases are TGTGCCAGTAGTATCTTAATTTCTGGAAACACCATATATTTT.

The V call is TRBV28, the J call TRBJ2-7; 9 nucleotides align to TRBD2. Losses at the gene ends were 5 bases for V and 3 bases for J; bases not matched to a gene: 8. The germline gives CDR1 MDHEN, CDR2 SYDVKM. The CDR3 runs to 15 residues. The DNA of the CDR3 is TGTGCCAGCAGTGGGGTAAGGACTAGCGTCTACGAGCAGTACTTC. Encoded protein: CASSGVRTSVYEQYF.

For the CDR3, the DNA is TGTGCCAGTAATTCTCCAGGGGTCATCGACGAGCAGTACTTC. Translation gives CASNSPGVIDEQYF. V and J are TRBV19 and TRBJ2-7; D might be TRBD1 (6 bases). Germline V gives CDR1 LNHDA, CDR2 SQIVND (reference sequence). There are 14 residues in the CDR3. Trimming cost V 7 bases and J 5 bases, with 18 bases left between them. Based on the CDR3 plus reference TRBV19 and TRBJ2-7, the full variable domain is DGGITQSPKYLFRKEGQNVTLSCEQNLNHDAMYWYRQDPGQGLRLIYYSQIVNDFQKGDIAEGYSVSREKKESFPLTVTSAQKNPTAFYLCASNSPGVIDEQYFGPGTRLTVT.

The V call is TRBV27, the J call TRBJ2-5; D is uncertain. CDR3 length equals 13 residues. V shed 5 bases and J shed 1 base, with 8 bases lying between them. Looked up from germline, CDR1 is MNHEY and CDR2 is SMNVEV (reference sequence). The CDR3 sequence: CASSPRIQETQYF. The CDR3, as DNA: TGTGCCAGCAGTCCTAGGATCCAAGAGACCCAGTACTTC.

The V gene is TRBV5-5, the J gene TRBJ2-1, with D tentatively TRBD2 (6 bases). Germline CDR1 reads SGHKS; CDR2 reads YYEKEE (reference sequence). The ends were cut back, 0 bases at V and 8 bases at J, with 6 bases in the middle. The CDR3 contains 12 residues. CDR3 loop: CASSLGLDEQFF. As DNA, the CDR3 is TGTGCCAGCAGCTTGGGACTAGATGAGCAGTTCTTC.

The CDR3 here is CASSFLGRAMNTEAFF. DNA of the CDR3: TGTGCCAGCAGCTTTTTGGGCAGGGCGATGAACACTGAAGCTTTCTTT. The J gene is TRBJ1-1, the V gene TRBV7-9, with D tentatively TRBD1 (5 bases). This CDR3 region has 16 residues. Germline V gene lookup returns CDR1 SEHNR and CDR2 FQNEAQ (reference sequence). Trimming left V 3 bases short and J 0 bases short, with 14 bases between.

The sample holds one count of this clone. The chain joins TRBV13 to TRBJ1-1, with D possibly matching TRBD1 (6 bases). The CDR3 loop spans 13 amino acids. V lost 5 bases, J lost 1 base, and 8 bases lay in between. Germline assignment: CDR1 PRHDT and CDR2 FYEKMQ (reference sequence). The CDR3 is CASSRQENTEAFF. Written as DNA, the CDR3 is TGTGCCAGCAGCCGACAGGAGAACACTGAAGCTTTCTTT.

This chain uses TRBV11-2 with TRBJ1-1; D is uncertain. Trimming shortened V by 3 bases and J by 5 bases, and 19 bases separated the two germline ends. The length of the CDR3 is 16 residues. The V gene's germline CDR1 is SGHAT and CDR2 FQNNGV. The CDR3 sequence: CASSFRGRGSRTEAFF. CDR3 sequence (DNA): TGTGCCAGCAGCTTTCGCGGTCGGGGTAGTAGGACTGAAGCTTTCTTT.

The chain carries TRBV28 and TRBJ2-4; 10 nucleotides agree with TRBD1. The CDR3 has 16 residues. Per germline, CDR1 MDHEN and CDR2 SYDVKM. The J segment lost 2 bases and the V segment lost 7 bases, leaving 8 bases of the junction unmatched. The CDR3 loop reads CASTPGTGESKNIQYF. The CDR3 DNA reads TGTGCCAGCACCCCCGGGACAGGGGAATCCAAAAACATTCAGTACTTC.

This rearrangement joins TRBV15 to TRBJ2-1; 10 nucleotides align to TRBD1. CDR1 and CDR2 from the germline V gene are LNHNV and YYDKDF (reference sequence). The length of the CDR3 is 14 residues. Germline trimming cut 2 bases from V and 7 bases from J; bases unmatched to any gene: 2. Here the CDR3 reads CATSRMGQGNEQFF. The CDR3 DNA follows: TGTGCCACCAGCAGAATGGGACAGGGGAATGAGCAGTTCTTC.

The chain carries TRBV6-5 and TRBJ2-1, with TRBD2 matching 12 bases. The CDR3 length is 15 residues. V trimming: 6 bases; J trimming: 9 bases; junction bases outside the gene matches: 9. The germline V gene encodes CDR1 MNHEY and CDR2 SVGAGI. CDR3 protein: CASRASGGAYSEQFF. DNA for the CDR3: TGTGCCAGCAGGGCTAGCGGGGGGGCCTATAGTGAGCAGTTCTTC.

The chain couples TRBV6-4 to TRBJ2-1, with D unresolved. V lost 6 bases to trimming and J lost 8 bases, with 20 bases between them. This CDR3 has 15 residues. Per the germline V gene, CDR1 is MRHNA and CDR2 is SNTAGT. This CDR3 is CASSDFPGPRYEQFF. The CDR3 region has the DNA TGTGCCAGCAGCGATTTCCCGGGTCCACGATATGAGCAGTTCTTC.

This clone appeared a few times. CDR3 loop: CSGGSGVTEAFF. The CDR3 DNA is TGCAGCGGGGGATCAGGGGTTACTGAAGCTTTCTTT. The V and J genes are TRBV29-1 and TRBJ1-1; a possible D gene is TRBD1 (6 bases). The CDR3 covers 12 residues. Trimming removed 7 bases at V and 5 bases at J, with 14 bases between. Germline V gene sequence: CDR1 SQVTM, CDR2 ANQGSEA. The variable domain in full, with the rest retrieved from reference TRBV29-1 and TRBJ1-1, is SAVISQKPSRDICQRGTSLTIQCQVDSQVTMMFWYRQQPGQSLTLIATANQGSEATYESGFVIDKFPISRPNLTFSTLTVSNMSPEDSSIYLCSGGSGVTEAFFGQGTRLTVV.